Presented here are 21 T cell receptor beta chains from one specimen sequenced in a study of T-cell memory formation after mild COVID-19 (dated by TCRdb to about 2021). The library was produced with 5' RACE. TCRdb names Illumina NovaSeq 6000 as the instrument used. Using fastp at Q25 and MiXCR, TCRdb reprocessed the public reads and kept productive beta chains. Each entry is one CDR3 protein sequence, shown with its most common DNA and genes. This sample lists under 250,000 distinct CDR3 sequences; 9.5% were detected once. The ten largest account for approximately 3.3% of the sample. Specimen: PBMCs or a T cell subset sorted from them (not recorded which). All receptors derive from a man aged 18 to 35 who had mild COVID-19 (a few samples of this study predate the infection). The sample titles of this study are shuffled in the database, so cell type and time point are left out; the donor was told from shared clones.

The DNA for the CDR3 is TGTGCCAGCAGCTCGCCGACAGGTTTTTCAGATACGCAGTATTTT. It codes for CASSSPTGFSDTQYF. The chain couples TRBV7-2 to TRBJ2-3; possible D gene TRBD1, 6 bases. Germline values: CDR1 SGHTA, CDR2 FQGNSA. With 4 bases removed from V and 4 bases from J, the gap between germline ends came to 15 bases. The CDR3 consists of 15 residues.

At least ten counts were recorded for this clonotype. CDR3 in amino acids: CASSGLRSYEQYF. The DNA of the CDR3 is TGCGCCAGCAGCGGACTTCGATCCTACGAGCAGTACTTC. This sequence joins TRBV5-1 and TRBJ2-7, with a tentative D call TRBD2 (5 bases). Germline lookup yields CDR1 SGHRS and CDR2 YFSETQ. CDR3 size: 13 residues. The germline V and J ends were trimmed by 4 bases and 1 base, with 9 bases remaining between them. The full variable domain, its missing parts supplied by reference TRBV5-1 and TRBJ2-7, is KAGVTQTPRYLIKTRGQQVTLSCSPISGHRSVSWYQQTPGQGLQFLFEYFSETQRNKGNFPGRFSGRQFSNSRSEMNVSTLELGDSALYLCASSGLRSYEQYFGPGTRLTVT.

This clonotype was seen a few times. The V call is TRBV7-2, the J call TRBJ1-6; no reliable D call. Germline V gives CDR1 SGHTA, CDR2 FQGNSA. V was shortened by 0 bases and J by 2 bases, with 17 bases between the two germline ends. The CDR3 length is 19 residues. The DNA of the CDR3 is TGTGCCAGCAGCTTAGCCCCCATTGGCCCAGGACCCTATAATTCACCCCTCCACTTT. This encodes CASSLAPIGPGPYNSPLHF.

This clonotype was picked up many times. V gene TRBV12-3 or TRBV12-4 combines with J gene TRBJ2-3, with D unclear. The CDR3 runs 12 residues. V was shortened by 2 bases and J by 6 bases, with 6 bases between the two germline ends. CDR3 sequence (DNA): TGTGCCAGCAGTTTACTATCTGATACGCAGTATTTT. Translating it yields CASSLLSDTQYF.

This clonotype was seen repeatedly, ten times or more. The chain links TRBV7-2 to TRBJ1-1, with D hard to call. Trimming left V 5 bases short and J 1 base short, with 14 bases between. The CDR3 covers 15 residues. CDR1 and CDR2 from the germline V gene are SGHTA and FQGNSA. CDR3 sequence: CASSPVSRRNTEAFF. As DNA, the CDR3 is TGTGCCAGCAGCCCGGTATCACGAAGGAACACTGAAGCTTTCTTT.

Ten or more counts support this clonotype. The chain recombines TRBV11-2 with TRBJ1-1; D is unresolved. The ends were cut back, 8 bases at V and 11 bases at J, with 21 bases in the middle. Germline loops: CDR1 SGHAT, CDR2 FQNNGV. CDR3 size: 13 residues. The CDR3 bases are TGTGCCAGCGGCATTCAGGAGGCTTTAGGGGCTTTCTTT. Its translation: CASGIQEALGAFF.

This sequence joins TRBV6-5 and TRBJ1-5, with D unclear. The V and J ends lost 5 bases and 9 bases respectively, with 14 bases between them. Germline CDR1 and CDR2: MNHEY and SVGAGI. The CDR3 covers 13 residues. The CDR3 sequence is CASSETGRRPQHF. The CDR3 DNA sequence: TGTGCCAGCAGTGAGACCGGGAGACGGCCCCAGCATTTT.

The chain has TRBV20-1 and TRBJ2-3; D is perhaps TRBD1 (5 bases). Germline CDR1 is DFQATT and CDR2 is SNEGSKA (reference sequence). The V end was cut by 0 bases, the J end by 3 bases, with 7 bases between. The CDR3 has 13 residues. The CDR3, as DNA: TGCAGTGCTAGAGAGCAGGGTACAGATACGCAGTATTTT. Protein: CSAREQGTDTQYF.

This clonotype occurred many times. The chain links TRBV25-1 to TRBJ2-7; 8 nucleotides align to TRBD1. The germline V gene has CDR1 MGHDK and CDR2 SYGVNS. This CDR3 is 13 amino acids long. The J segment lost 5 bases and the V segment lost 5 bases, leaving 5 bases of the junction unmatched. The CDR3 DNA follows: TGTGCCAGCAGTTTGTCAGGGGGCGACGAGCAGTACGTC. Translated, it gives CASSLSGGDEQYV.

Ten or more counts support this clonotype. The chain is built from TRBV20-1 and TRBJ1-2, with a possible D match to TRBD1 (5 bases). Looked up from germline, CDR1 is DFQATT and CDR2 is SNEGSKA (reference sequence). Trimming shortened V by 2 bases and J by 4 bases, and 14 bases separated the two germline ends. This CDR3 comprises 14 residues. CDR3 residues: CSARRRQGGYGYTF. DNA for the CDR3: TGCAGTGCTAGAAGGCGGCAGGGAGGCTATGGCTACACCTTC.

This clonotype was seen a handful of times. The gene calls are TRBV20-1 and TRBJ1-2; D uncertain. Trimming cost V 4 bases and J 7 bases, with 10 bases left between them. The CDR3 has 11 residues. The germline gives CDR1 DFQATT, CDR2 SNEGSKA (reference sequence). The DNA of the CDR3 is TGCAGTGCTATAAAAAGGGCTGGCTACACCTTC. It codes for CSAIKRAGYTF.

This clonotype was counted a few times. V gene TRBV7-9 combines with J gene TRBJ1-4; D uncertain. This CDR3 comprises 15 residues. The V end was cut by 2 bases, the J end by 3 bases, with 10 bases between. The germline V gene encodes CDR1 SEHNR and CDR2 FQNEAQ (reference sequence). The CDR3 DNA reads TGTGCCAGCAGCTTAAGCTGGGGTGCTAATGAAAAACTGTTTTTT. This translates into CASSLSWGANEKLFF.

In this sample, this clonotype turned up many times. J is TRBJ2-2 and V is TRBV5-1, with a weak D call TRBD2 (5 bases). This CDR3 has 15 amino acids. V gave up 0 bases and J gave up 4 bases, with 10 bases separating them. From germline, CDR1 is SGHRS and CDR2 YFSETQ. CDR3 region: CASSLGTLSTGELFF. The CDR3, as DNA: TGCGCCAGCAGCTTGGGGACTCTAAGCACCGGGGAGCTGTTTTTT.

The rearrangement uses TRBV5-1 and TRBJ2-5; D tentatively reads TRBD1 or TRBD2 (6 bases each). CDR1 is SGHRS, CDR2 YFSETQ, per germline. The CDR3 has 17 amino acids. V shed 3 bases and J shed 4 bases, with 22 bases lying between them. The CDR3 DNA follows: TGCGCCAGCAGCTCATCCTTGGGGGGCCGAATCTTAGAGACCCAGTACTTC. Protein sequence: CASSSSLGGRILETQYF.

V is TRBV28 and J is TRBJ2-5; 8 bases agree with TRBD1. The germline V gene encodes CDR1 MDHEN and CDR2 SYDVKM. The ends lost 7 bases at V and 5 bases at J; junction bases unmatched: 12. CDR3 length: 15 residues. The CDR3 sequence is CASTRQGIYEETQYF. DNA of the CDR3: TGTGCCAGCACGCGACAGGGGATCTATGAGGAGACCCAGTACTTC.

This clonotype has only a few counts. The chain uses TRBV6-5 and TRBJ2-3, with D possibly being TRBD1 (5 bases). V lost 6 bases to trimming and J lost 0 bases, with 13 bases between them. Germline CDR1 is MNHEY and CDR2 is SVGAGI. There are 15 residues in the CDR3. CDR3 nucleotides: TGTGCCAGCAGCGTTCAGGGTTTCAGCACAGATACGCAGTATTTT. Its translation: CASSVQGFSTDTQYF.

The V call is TRBV2, the J call TRBJ2-6, with D perhaps assigned TRBD1 or TRBD2 (5 bases each). The CDR3 has 15 amino acids. Germline lookup yields CDR1 SNHLY and CDR2 FYNNEI. Trimming removed 4 bases from V and 2 bases from J, with 9 bases in between. The CDR3 DNA follows: TGTGCCAGCAGTGTCGGGACCACTGGGGCCAACGTCCTGACTTTC. Translating it yields CASSVGTTGANVLTF. Combining the CDR3 with reference TRBV2 and TRBJ2-6 gives the whole variable domain EPEVTQTPSHQVTQMGQEVILRCVPISNHLYFYWYRQILGQKVEFLVSFYNNEISEKSEIFDDQFSVERPDGSNFTLKIRSTKLEDSAMYFCASSVGTTGANVLTFGAGSRLTVL.

The chain links TRBV19 to TRBJ1-4, with D possibly matching TRBD1 (5 bases). The V end lost 3 bases, the J end lost 2 bases, and 13 bases lay between the germline ends. This CDR3 is built from 16 residues. CDR1 and CDR2 (germline): LNHDA, SQIVND (reference sequence). The CDR3 spells CASSILGRMTNEKLFF. The CDR3 DNA is TGTGCCAGTAGTATCCTGGGACGGATGACTAATGAAAAACTGTTTTTT.

The chain carries TRBV20-1 and TRBJ2-7; D remains ambiguous. This CDR3 has 14 amino acids. V was clipped by 4 bases and J by 0 bases, with 13 bases between them. The germline V gene has CDR1 DFQATT and CDR2 SNEGSKA (reference sequence). CDR3 in amino acids: CSATTWKGSYEQYV. In DNA, the CDR3 is TGCAGTGCTACCACTTGGAAGGGCTCCTACGAGCAGTACGTC.

This clonotype has just a few counts. This rearrangement joins TRBV12-3 or TRBV12-4 to TRBJ2-5; possibly TRBD2 for D (5 bases). Trimming took off 5 bases at V and 5 bases at J, with 18 bases between the two ends. This CDR3 is 15 amino acids long. As DNA, the CDR3 is TGTGCCAGCAGTCCCCAATGGAGGTTCTGGGAGACCCAGTACTTC. It encodes CASSPQWRFWETQYF.

V gene TRBV20-1 combines with J gene TRBJ1-2; TRBD1 might be the D (5 bases). V lost 0 bases, J lost 4 bases, and 9 bases lay in between. CDR3 length: 13 amino acids. Germline V CDR1 and CDR2: DFQATT, SNEGSKA (reference sequence). The CDR3: CSARDGGTYGYTF. CDR3 nucleotide sequence: TGCAGTGCTAGAGATGGAGGGACCTATGGCTACACCTTC.